These T cell receptor beta chains were read from a single sample in a study of identical twins' blood T cells. TCRdb reprocessed the 5' RACE reads via MiXCR and lists one record per CDR3 protein. The sample has hundreds of thousands of distinct CDR3 sequences, more than 25% seen once; the top ten hold 6% to 7%. Sequenced material: PBMCs. These TCRs come from a woman between 18 and 55 years old in good health. The CDR3 runs from the conserved cysteine through the conserved F or W. D genes are given only for firm matches. Clone size is shown for a subset of rows, as once, few, many or a class of expanded clone.

J | V | D | size | CDR3 | DNA
TRBJ2-2 | TRBV29-1 | NA | few | CSGGNFHGELFF | TGCAGCGGAGGGAACTTTCACGGGGAGCTGTTTTTT
TRBJ1-5 | TRBV10-2 | NA | few | CASSDSRNQPQHF | TGCGCCTCGAGCGACAGTCGTAATCAGCCCCAGCATTTT
TRBJ1-2 | TRBV27 | NA | many | CASSGQGDYGYTF | TGTGCCAGCAGCGGTCAGGGAGACTATGGCTACACCTTC
TRBJ1-1 | TRBV20-1 | TRBD1 | few | CTGGTGTGTEAFF | TGCACTGGGGGGACAGGGACGGGCACTGAAGCTTTCTTT
TRBJ2-4 | TRBV3-1 | NA | NA | CASSQDLYGRTTAKNIQYF | TGTGCCAGCAGCCAAGATCTTTACGGACGTACGACGGCCAAAAACATTCAGTACTTC
TRBJ2-3 | TRBV10-3 | TRBD2 | many | CAISWGTSASTDTQYF | TGTGCCATCAGTTGGGGTACTAGCGCCAGCACAGATACGCAGTATTTT
TRBJ1-5 | TRBV20-1 | NA | NA | CSARLPRGDQPQHF | TGCAGTGCTAGATTGCCGAGGGGTGATCAGCCCCAGCATTTT
TRBJ2-1 | TRBV14 | NA | NA | CASGQFSYNEQFF | TGTGCCAGTGGGCAGTTTTCCTACAATGAGCAGTTCTTC
TRBJ1-5 | TRBV11-2 | NA | few | CASSQTIISGGNQPQHF | TGTGCCAGCAGCCAGACTATAATTTCGGGCGGCAATCAGCCCCAGCATTTT
TRBJ1-1 | TRBV6-1 | NA | NA | CASTIVADTEAFF | TGTGCCAGCACAATTGTAGCGGACACTGAAGCTTTCTTT
TRBJ1-1 | TRBV10-2 | TRBD1 | NA | CASSERTGRAFF | TGCGCCAGCAGTGAGAGGACAGGGCGCGCTTTCTTT
TRBJ2-7 | TRBV2 | TRBD2 | NA | CASTQREGLHEQYF | TGTGCCAGCACCCAGCGGGAGGGCCTCCACGAGCAGTACTTC
TRBJ1-3 | TRBV5-1 | TRBD1 | many | CASSSDRGNTIYF | TGCGCCAGCAGCTCCGACAGGGGGAACACCATATATTTT
TRBJ1-1 | TRBV7-6 | NA | NA | CASSGHSQNTEAFF | TGTGCCAGCAGCGGCCACAGTCAGAACACTGAAGCTTTCTTT
TRBJ1-3 | TRBV6-2/TRBV6-3 | NA | NA | CASSFGPTSNTIYF | TGTGCCAGCAGTTTCGGACCGACCAGTAACACCATATATTTT
TRBJ1-1 | TRBV9 | NA | NA | CTSSVSVGDTEAFF | TGTACCAGCAGCGTATCGGTCGGGGACACTGAAGCTTTCTTT
TRBJ1-6 | TRBV20-1 | TRBD1 | NA | CSARRTGYSYNSPLHF | TGCAGTGCCCGTCGGACAGGGTACTCCTATAATTCACCCCTCCACTTT
TRBJ2-3 | TRBV5-1 | NA | NA | CASSLTNPEDTQYF | TGCGCCAGCAGCCTGACAAATCCTGAGGATACGCAGTATTTT
TRBJ1-1 | TRBV10-2 | NA | NA | CASGGVEDTEAFF | TGCGCCAGTGGGGGGGTGGAGGACACTGAAGCTTTCTTT
TRBJ1-1 | TRBV5-1 | NA | NA | CASSPRGLDGEAFF | TGCGCCAGCAGCCCACGGGGGTTAGACGGTGAAGCTTTCTTT
TRBJ1-4 | TRBV6-6 | NA | NA | CASIGAGKLFF | TGTGCCAGCATAGGGGCGGGAAAACTGTTTTTT
TRBJ1-1 | TRBV9 | NA | NA | CASSVLGGNTEAFF | TGTGCCAGCAGCGTATTGGGCGGAAACACTGAAGCTTTCTTT
TRBJ2-7 | TRBV25-1 | TRBD1 | few | CASSEYPRQGLHEQYF | TGTGCCAGCAGTGAATACCCCCGACAGGGTTTACACGAGCAGTACTTC
TRBJ2-7 | TRBV29-1 | NA | NA | CSVDTEGLEQYF | TGCAGCGTTGATACAGAGGGCCTCGAGCAGTACTTC
TRBJ1-5 | TRBV7-9 | NA | NA | CASSFSGDGPQHF | TGTGCCAGCAGCTTTTCTGGCGATGGCCCCCAGCATTTT
TRBJ1-3 | TRBV20-1 | TRBD1 | NA | CSASPGQGNTIYF | TGCAGTGCTTCGCCGGGACAGGGAAACACCATATATTTT
TRBJ2-3 | TRBV29-1 | NA | NA | CSVARTRDFISTDTQYF | TGCAGCGTTGCGCGAACTCGGGACTTTATTAGCACAGATACGCAGTATTTT
TRBJ1-1 | TRBV11-2 | NA | NA | CASSLNLVDTEAFF | TGTGCCAGCAGCTTAAATCTCGTAGACACTGAAGCTTTCTTT
TRBJ2-3 | TRBV3-1 | NA | many | CASSSIADTQYF | TGTGCCAGCAGCTCGATCGCAGATACGCAGTATTTT
TRBJ1-4 | TRBV20-1 | NA | NA | CSARRGVWEKLFF | TGCAGTGCTCGGAGAGGGGTGTGGGAAAAACTGTTTTTT
TRBJ1-1 | TRBV5-6 | TRBD1 | NA | CAISLGTGNTEAFF | TGTGCCATCAGCTTGGGGACAGGGAACACTGAAGCTTTCTTT
TRBJ1-4 | TRBV25-1 | NA | NA | CASSESGKGSNEKLFF | TGTGCCAGCAGTGAATCGGGGAAAGGGTCTAATGAAAAACTGTTTTTT
TRBJ1-6 | TRBV2 | NA | few | CASSEYLPLASPLHF | TGTGCCAGCAGTGAATACTTACCACTCGCTTCACCCCTCCACTTT
TRBJ1-4 | TRBV20-1 | NA | NA | CSANDWLNEKLFF | TGCAGTGCCAACGACTGGTTAAATGAAAAACTGTTTTTT
TRBJ2-7 | TRBV29-1 | TRBD1 | NA | CSVVTGEDYEQYF | TGCAGCGTCGTGACAGGGGAGGATTACGAGCAGTACTTC
TRBJ2-1 | TRBV7-9 | NA | many | CASSLASSARGGNEQFF | TGTGCCAGCAGCTTAGCGTCGTCGGCCCGAGGTGGGAATGAGCAGTTCTTC
TRBJ1-1 | TRBV19 | TRBD1 | few | CASSIVGQGATAFF | TGTGCCAGTAGCATCGTAGGACAGGGGGCTACAGCTTTCTTT
TRBJ2-7 | TRBV29-1 | NA | many | CSVPGDLDEQYF | TGCAGCGTCCCAGGGGATCTCGACGAGCAGTACTTC
TRBJ2-3 | TRBV12-3/TRBV12-4 | TRBD2 | NA | CASTPTGASGRTDTQYF | TGTGCCAGCACCCCGACTGGGGCTAGCGGGAGGACAGATACGCAGTATTTT
TRBJ2-3 | TRBV20-1 | NA | few | CSARDLWGLGLYSTDTQYF | TGCAGTGCTAGAGATCTGTGGGGGCTCGGACTTTACAGCACAGATACGCAGTATTTT
TRBJ2-7 | TRBV20-1 | NA | NA | CSARDFQGTYEQYF | TGCAGTGCTAGAGATTTCCAGGGAACCTACGAGCAGTACTTC
TRBJ1-1 | TRBV15 | NA | NA | CATSRPLNTEAFF | TGTGCCACCAGCAGACCGTTGAACACTGAAGCTTTCTTT
TRBJ2-1 | TRBV20-1 | TRBD2 | few | CSAPKPGLVLSYNEQFF | TGCAGTGCCCCCAAACCCGGACTAGTTCTCTCCTACAATGAGCAGTTCTTC
TRBJ2-2 | TRBV6-2/TRBV6-3 | NA | NA | CASTKNTGELFF | TGTGCCAGCACCAAAAACACCGGGGAGCTGTTTTTT
TRBJ1-5 | TRBV6-2/TRBV6-3 | NA | NA | CASSLWTARGNQPQHF | TGTGCCAGCAGTTTATGGACAGCGAGGGGCAATCAGCCCCAGCATTTT
TRBJ2-5 | TRBV2 | NA | NA | CASSEMVAEETQYF | TGTGCCAGCAGTGAGATGGTAGCGGAAGAGACCCAGTACTTC